The rows below give T cell receptor beta chains drawn from one sample of a study of early T cells in non-severe SARS-CoV-2 infection. TCRdb re-analysed the 5' RACE reads in MiXCR, keeping a single row per CDR3 protein. The table has some 97,000 distinct CDR3 sequences, 8% to 13% seen once. Source: whole blood, taken at baseline. These receptor sequences come from an adult who was a healthcare worker with PCR-confirmed SARS-CoV-2 infection or an uninfected control (not recorded which). CDR3s include the opening cysteine and the closing phenylalanine or tryptophan. The D gene is left open where the match is weak. Size is omitted from some rows. Given values are once, few, many or a class for expanded clones.

clone_size | j_call | v_call | d_call | cdr3_aa | cdr3_nt
few | TRBJ2-2 | TRBV27 | . | CASSALGRRTGELFF | TGTGCCAGCAGTGCCTTAGGACGGCGGACCGGGGAGCTGTTTTTT
few | TRBJ2-7 | TRBV27 | . | CASSPRDRTYEQYF | TGTGCCAGCAGTCCCCGAGACAGAACCTACGAGCAGTACTTC
. | TRBJ2-1 | TRBV10-3 | TRBD1 | CAIRPGTGRAHEQFF | TGTGCCATCAGACCCGGGACAGGGAGGGCCCATGAGCAGTTCTTC
many | TRBJ1-1 | TRBV3-1 | . | CASSQDPGARTEAFF | TGTGCCAGCAGCCAAGATCCGGGGGCGCGGACTGAAGCTTTCTTT
few | TRBJ2-5 | TRBV7-9 | . | CASSFPQTETQYF | TGTGCCAGCAGCTTCCCACAGACCGAGACCCAGTACTTC
. | TRBJ2-1 | TRBV5-6 | . | CASSLDAGAFYNEQFF | TGTGCCAGCAGCTTGGATGCGGGGGCCTTTTACAATGAGCAGTTCTTC
. | TRBJ2-4 | TRBV20-1 | TRBD1 | CSAPSPGQVAKNIQYF | TGCAGTGCCCCCTCCCCGGGACAGGTAGCCAAAAACATTCAGTACTTC
many | TRBJ1-5 | TRBV2 | . | CASREQGSQPQHF | TGTGCCAGCAGGGAGCAGGGGAGTCAGCCCCAGCATTTT
many | TRBJ2-7 | TRBV19 | TRBD1 | CASSIAAQGAYEQYF | TGTGCCAGTAGTATAGCGGCGCAGGGGGCCTACGAGCAGTACTTC
few | TRBJ2-2 | TRBV29-1 | . | CSADRFTGELFF | TGCAGCGCCGACCGTTTCACCGGGGAGCTGTTTTTT
few | TRBJ2-3 | TRBV3-1 | . | CASSQGPSTDTQYF | TGTGCCAGCAGCCAGGGGCCAAGCACAGATACGCAGTATTTT
few | TRBJ2-2 | TRBV7-6 | . | CASSSAVPNTGELFF | TGTGCCAGCAGCTCAGCCGTCCCGAACACCGGGGAGCTGTTTTTT
few | TRBJ2-1 | TRBV10-1 | . | CASSELGMTSNEQFF | TGCGCCAGCAGTGAGCTCGGGATGACCTCAAATGAGCAGTTCTTC
few | TRBJ2-3 | TRBV4-2 | . | CASSQDGASTDTQYF | TGTGCCAGCAGCCAAGATGGCGCTAGCACAGATACGCAGTATTTT
. | TRBJ2-7 | TRBV20-1 | TRBD2 | CSASPASGRAVISYEQYF | TGCAGTGCTAGCCCCGCTAGCGGGAGGGCCGTTATCTCCTACGAGCAGTACTTC
few | TRBJ2-3 | TRBV11-2 | . | CASSLAEVPSTDTQYF | TGTGCCAGCAGCTTAGCAGAGGTTCCTAGCACAGATACGCAGTATTTT
. | TRBJ1-5 | TRBV30 | . | CAWSGQDNQPQHF | TGTGCCTGGAGTGGACAGGACAATCAGCCCCAGCATTTT
few | TRBJ2-1 | TRBV7-2 | . | CASSPRRNNEQFF | TGTGCCAGCAGCCCACGCCGAAACAATGAGCAGTTCTTC
few | TRBJ1-1 | TRBV6-5 | . | CASSPTQGRVTEAFF | TGTGCCAGCAGCCCGACACAGGGACGTGTCACTGAAGCTTTCTTT
many | TRBJ2-7 | TRBV6-2/TRBV6-3 | . | CASRGKRSYEQYF | TGTGCCAGCAGGGGGAAGCGCTCCTACGAGCAGTACTTC
many | TRBJ1-2 | TRBV3-1 | TRBD1 | CASKAGGYGYTF | TGTGCCAGCAAGGCAGGGGGATATGGCTACACCTTC
few | TRBJ1-6 | TRBV10-2 | . | CASTRTRAGSSPLHF | TGCGCCAGCACCCGTACCCGGGCGGGAAGCTCACCCCTCCACTTT